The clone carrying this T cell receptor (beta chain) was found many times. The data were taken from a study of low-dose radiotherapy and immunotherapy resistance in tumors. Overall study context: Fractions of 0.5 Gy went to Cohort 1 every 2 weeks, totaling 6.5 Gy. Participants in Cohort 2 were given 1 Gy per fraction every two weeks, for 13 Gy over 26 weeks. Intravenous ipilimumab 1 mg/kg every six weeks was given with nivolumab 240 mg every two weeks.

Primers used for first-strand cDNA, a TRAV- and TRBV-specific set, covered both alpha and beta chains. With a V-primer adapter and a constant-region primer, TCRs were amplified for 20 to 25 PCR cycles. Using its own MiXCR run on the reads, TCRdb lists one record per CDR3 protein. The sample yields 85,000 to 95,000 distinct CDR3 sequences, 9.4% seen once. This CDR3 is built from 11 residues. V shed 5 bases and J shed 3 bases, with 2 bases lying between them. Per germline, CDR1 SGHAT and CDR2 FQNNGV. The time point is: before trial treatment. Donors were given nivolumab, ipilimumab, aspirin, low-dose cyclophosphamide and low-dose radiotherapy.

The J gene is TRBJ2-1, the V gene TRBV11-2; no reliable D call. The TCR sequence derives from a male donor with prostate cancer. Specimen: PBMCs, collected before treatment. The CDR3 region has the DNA TGTGCCAGCAGCAACTACAATGAGCAGTTCTTC. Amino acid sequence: CASSNYNEQFF.